This is a list of T cell receptor delta chains from one sample in a study of human gamma delta and Vdelta1 T cells. TCRdb re-processed the PCR reads using CATT. The table lists some 6,100 delta-chain clones, approximately 40% of them singletons. Their target antigens are unknown. The material sequenced was Vdelta1 gamma-delta T cells from blood grown in culture (DOT cells). The receptors come from a human donor in good health. CDR3s include the opening cysteine and the closing phenylalanine or tryptophan. D genes are given only for firm matches. Clone size is given for some rows only: seen once, a few or many times, or a class if the clone is expanded.

clone_size j_call d_call v_call cdr3_nt cdr3_aa
- TRDJ1 - TRDV1 TGTGCTCTTGGGGAACTCGAAACTGAGCCTTCCTACTTGCCGTTACTGGGGGATACCGATAAACTCATCTTT CALGELETEPSYLPLLGDTDKLIF
- TRDJ1 - TRDV1 TGTGCTCTTGGGGAACAGATTCCCTACTGGGCCGATAAACTCATCTTT CALGEQIPYWADKLIF
- TRDJ1 TRDD3 TRDV1 TGTGCTCTTGGGGAACGCTGGGGGATCTCGTACACCGATAAACTCATCTTT CALGERWGISYTDKLIF
few TRDJ1 - TRDV1 TGTGCTCTTGGGGAAGTCAGCATTACTTCGGGGACCGATAAACTCATCTTT CALGEVSITSGTDKLIF
- TRDJ1 - TRDV1 TGTGCTCTTGGGGAAATCTCTTTCCTAACCCCGTGGGGGAACGGGGGGTACACCGATAAACTCATCTTT CALGEISFLTPWGNGGYTDKLIF
- TRDJ1 TRDD2 TRDV1 TGTGCTCTTGGGGGTTCCTACCCGGTGGGGTCAAGGTACACCGATAAACTCATCTTT CALGGSYPVGSRYTDKLIF
once TRDJ1 TRDD3 TRDV1 TGTGCGCTCGAAGGCTACGCCAATACTGGGGGGCGCAACGATAAACTCATCTTT CALEGYANTGGRNDKLIF
- TRDJ1 TRDD3 TRDV1 TGTGCTCTTGGGGAACTCTACGGCTGGGGGGTCGGCACCGATAAACTCATCTTT CALGELYGWGVGTDKLIF
- TRDJ1 - TRDV1 TGTGCTCTTGGGGTCTTACTTCCTACGTCTGGGGATACCGGCGTCTGGTACACCGATAAACTCATCTTT CALGVLLPTSGDTGVWYTDKLIF
- TRDJ1 TRDD3 TRDV1 TGTGCTCTTGGGGAAAAGGCTAGGCTTCCCTTTGTACTGGGGGCTCGCACCGATAAACTCATCTTT CALGEKARLPFVLGARTDKLIF
- TRDJ1 TRDD3 TRDV1 TGTGCTCTTGGGGAACTAGTTCCCACAGCTATGATCCCCCACTGGGGGATATTATACACCGATAAACTCATCTTT CALGELVPTAMIPHWGILYTDKLIF
- TRDJ1 TRDD3 TRDV1 TGTGCTCTTGGGGAACTAAGTCCCTCCCCACCCTACTGGGGGACCGTATATCACGTTAAACTCATCTTT CALGELSPSPPYWGTVYHVKLIF
- TRDJ3 TRDD3 TRDV1 TGTGCTCTTGGGGAACTTGGGGGAAGGGGATACGTCTGGGACACCCGACAGATGTTTTTC CALGELGGRGYVWDTRQMFF
few TRDJ1 - TRDV1 TGTGCTCTTGGGGAACTTAAGGCCTTCCGAATAGTTGGTTACGGGACTAACACCGATAAACTCATCTTT CALGELKAFRIVGYGTNTDKLIF
- TRDJ1 - TRDV1 TGTGCTCTTGGGGACCTCCCGGCTTCCGCTTGTAAACTCATCTTT CALGDLPASACKLIF
- TRDJ1 TRDD3 TRDV1 TGTGCTCTTGGGGAACTACGTTTGCTGGGGGATACTTTAGGGACCGATAAACTCATCTTT CALGELRLLGDTLGTDKLIF
- TRDJ1 TRDD3 TRDV1 TGTGCTCTTGGGAAAATCCCGGAATACTGGGGGACTCACACCGATAAACTCATCTTT CALGKIPEYWGTHTDKLIF
few TRDJ1 TRDD3 TRDV1 TGTGCTCTTGGGGAACTTACTAGCTCCAATTCTTTACTGGGGGATACGTGGTACACCGATAAACTCATCTTT CALGELTSSNSLLGDTWYTDKLIF
- TRDJ1 TRDD2 TRDV1 TGTGCTCTTGGGGAACCTTCCTACGTAGATGGCCGAAAACTCATCTTT CALGEPSYVDGRKLIF
- TRDJ1 TRDD3 TRDV1 TGTGCTCTTGGGGAACTAGGGCGGAGATGGGGGATAATTTACACCGATAAACTCATCTTT CALGELGRRWGIIYTDKLIF
large TRDJ3 - TRDV1 TGTGCTCTTGGGGAAGCGGAACTTGGGCTGGGTTGGTCCCACTCCTGGGACACCCGACAGATGTTTTTC CALGEAELGLGWSHSWDTRQMFF
- TRDJ4 TRDD3 TRDV1 TGTGCTCTTGGGGGAAGATTCCGGGGGGATACGCAAAGTGGCCTGATCTTT CALGGRFRGDTQSGLIF
medium-sized TRDJ1 TRDD3 TRDV1 TGTGCTCTTGGGGAACTGCTGGGGCCAACGCTACTGGGGGAAGGTAAACTCATCTTT CALGELLGPTLLGEGKLIF
- TRDJ1 - TRDV1 TGTGCTCTTGGGCCACAAGGCTCCGATGTAGGAGAGCCCGATAAACTCATCTTT CALGPQGSDVGEPDKLIF
once TRDJ1 TRDD3 TRDV1 TGTGCTCTTGGGGAACGCGAGGTCGACTGGGGGACCGCTGAAAAACTCATCTTT CALGEREVDWGTAEKLIF
- TRDJ1 - TRDV1 TGTGCTCTTGGGGCCGACCCCCCCTCTCCTACAAAACCCACGCGGGACTGGGGCACCGATAAACTCATCTTT CALGADPPSPTKPTRDWGTDKLIF
few TRDJ1 TRDD3 TRAV29/DV5 TGTGCAGTAAACCTAGGGGGATACGGCCATTTTAGGTACACCGATAAACTCATCTTT CAVNLGGYGHFRYTDKLIF
medium-sized TRDJ1 TRDD3 TRDV1 TGTGCTCTTGGGGAACTAGCTCCACTACTGGGGGATATCGATCCCACCGATAAACTCATCTTT CALGELAPLLGDIDPTDKLIF
- TRDJ1 TRDD3 TRDV1 TGTGCTCTTGGGGAACGGGTTCCTATTTGTTCTTCGGTTACTGGGGGATATGGTAAGCTCATCTTT CALGERVPICSSVTGGYGKLIF
- TRDJ1 TRDD3 TRDV1 TGTGCTCTTGGGGAACTGTTTTCCGGGGGATACACCGATAAACTCATCTTT CALGELFSGGYTDKLIF
- TRDJ1 TRDD3 TRDV1 TGTGCTCTTGGGAATCAATTGAAACTGGGGATATCCCTAACCTACACCGATAAACTCATCTTT CALGNQLKLGISLTYTDKLIF
- TRDJ1 TRDD3 TRDV1 TGTGCTCTTGGGGTACAGGCCCCCGGGGGATCCCACACCGATAAACTCATCTTT CALGVQAPGGSHTDKLIF
- TRDJ1 TRDD2 TRDV1 TGTGCTCTTGGGGACTTCACCTTCCTACAGACTCGGGGACTCATCTTT CALGDFTFLQTRGLIF
- TRDJ3 - TRDV1 TGTGCTCTTGGGGGACAAGGCCCGAGCTCCTGGGACACCCGACAGATGTTTTTC CALGGQGPSSWDTRQMFF
- TRDJ1 - TRDV1 TGTGCTCTTGGGGAACTATACACCAGGGGCAACACCGATAAACTCATCTTT CALGELYTRGNTDKLIF
few TRDJ1 TRDD2 TRDV1 TGTGCTCTTGGGGAATTAACTTCCTACGTCTCTGGGGTAGGGCTCATCTTT CALGELTSYVSGVGLIF
- TRDJ1 - TRDV1 TGTGCTCTTGGGACGGGGAGGGGGTACACCGATAAACTCATCTTT CALGTGRGYTDKLIF
few TRDJ4 TRDD3 TRDV1 TGTGCTCTTGGGAAAAACCCACGGTGGAGTACTGGGGGATACGCGTATCTGGTCAGACCCCTGATCTTT CALGKNPRWSTGGYAYLVRPLIF
- TRDJ1 - TRDV1 TGTGCTCTTGGGGCCCTTTCCCCTTCGCGATACGCGGAACATAAACTCATCTTT CALGALSPSRYAEHKLIF
- TRDJ2 TRDD3 TRDV1 TGTGCTCTTGGGGATCGAATTCCAACAAACGTACTGGGGGACGAAGCTTTGACAGCACAACTCTTCTTT CALGDRIPTNVLGDEALTAQLFF
few TRDJ1 TRDD3 TRDV1 TGTGCTCTTGGGGCGTCGGTACTGGGGGACCCGTACACCGATAAACTCATCTTT CALGASVLGDPYTDKLIF
- TRDJ1 TRDD3 TRDV1 TGTGCTCTTGGGGAACCACACGTGGTGGGGGATATCTCCGATAAACTCATCTTT CALGEPHVVGDISDKLIF
few TRDJ1 - TRDV1 TGTGCTCTTGGGGTCCTTGGTAGGACCTACATGGGGAACCCGAAGGGGGCTAAACTCATCTTT CALGVLGRTYMGNPKGAKLIF
few TRDJ1 - TRDV1 TGTGCTCTTGGGGAACTCTTCGAAAGTGTGCCTACCCAGGGAGGGGACAACACCGATAAACTCATCTTT CALGELFESVPTQGGDNTDKLIF
- TRDJ1 TRDD3 TRDV1 TGTGCTCTTGGGGGAACTCCCCTTCGGCTGGGGGATCCCGATAAACTCATCTTT CALGGTPLRLGDPDKLIF
- TRDJ1 TRDD3 TRDV1 TGTGCTCTTGGGGTTACCCTCCGCCCAGCCTCTGGGGGATCTAACACCGATAAACTCATCTTT CALGVTLRPASGGSNTDKLIF
- TRDJ1 TRDD3 TRDV1 TGTGCTCTTGGGGGAACCCAAGAGGTTGATGCGCCCTTCCTCATACTGGGGGATTCGGGAACCGATAAACTCATCTTT CALGGTQEVDAPFLILGDSGTDKLIF
medium-sized TRDJ1 - TRDV1 TGTGCTCTTGGGGAACCCCCTTTCCCAGATCAAGCCGATAAACTCATCTTT CALGEPPFPDQADKLIF
few TRDJ1 TRDD3 TRDV1 TGTGCTCTTGGGCATCCAGTCGGGGCTTCCTATTCCTGGGGGATAGATAAACTCATCTTT CALGHPVGASYSWGIDKLIF
- TRDJ1 TRDD3 TRDV1 TGTGCTCTTGGGGAATTCCTGCTTCCTATGGGGGGATACGGTGCCATTTTCAATAAACTCATCTTT CALGEFLLPMGGYGAIFNKLIF
- TRDJ1 TRDD3 TRDV1 TGTGCTCTTGGGGAACTATTCCCCCTACTGGGGAACACCGATAAACTCATCTTT CALGELFPLLGNTDKLIF
few TRDJ1 TRDD3 TRDV1 TGTGCTCTTGGGGAACTCTACTTAGTCGGGGATACGGGGTACACCGATAAACTCATCTTT CALGELYLVGDTGYTDKLIF
few TRDJ1 - TRDV1 TGTGCTCTTGGGGAAAGAGGGGACTACGTACCGGGGAAGGCGTACACCGATAAACTCATCTTT CALGERGDYVPGKAYTDKLIF
- TRDJ1 - TRDV1 TGTGCTCTTGGGGAAATCCTAACCGGTTACACCGATAAACTCATCTTT CALGEILTGYTDKLIF